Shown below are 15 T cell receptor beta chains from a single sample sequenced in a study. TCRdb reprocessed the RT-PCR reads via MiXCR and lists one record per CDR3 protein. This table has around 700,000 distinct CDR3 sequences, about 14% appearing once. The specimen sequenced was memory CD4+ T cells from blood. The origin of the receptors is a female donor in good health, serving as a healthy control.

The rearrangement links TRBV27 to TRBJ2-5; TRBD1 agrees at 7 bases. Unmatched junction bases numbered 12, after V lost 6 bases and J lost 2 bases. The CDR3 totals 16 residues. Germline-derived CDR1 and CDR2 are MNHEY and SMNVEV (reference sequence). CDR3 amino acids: CASRIGGQHPQETQYF. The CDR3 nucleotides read TGTGCCAGCAGAATTGGGGGACAGCACCCGCAAGAGACCCAGTACTTC.

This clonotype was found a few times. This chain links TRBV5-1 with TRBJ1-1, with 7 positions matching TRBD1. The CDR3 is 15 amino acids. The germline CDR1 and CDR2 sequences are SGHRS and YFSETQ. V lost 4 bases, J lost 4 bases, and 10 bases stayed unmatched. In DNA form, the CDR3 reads TGCGCCAGCAGCGCACGACAGGGCGTGGGCACTGAAGCTTTCTTT. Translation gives CASSARQGVGTEAFF.

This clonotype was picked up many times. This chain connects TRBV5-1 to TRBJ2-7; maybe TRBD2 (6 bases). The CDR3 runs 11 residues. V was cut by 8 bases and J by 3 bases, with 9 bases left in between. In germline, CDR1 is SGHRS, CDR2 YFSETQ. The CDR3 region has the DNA TGCGCCAGGGAGGGCCTCTACGAGCAGTACTTC. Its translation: CAREGLYEQYF.

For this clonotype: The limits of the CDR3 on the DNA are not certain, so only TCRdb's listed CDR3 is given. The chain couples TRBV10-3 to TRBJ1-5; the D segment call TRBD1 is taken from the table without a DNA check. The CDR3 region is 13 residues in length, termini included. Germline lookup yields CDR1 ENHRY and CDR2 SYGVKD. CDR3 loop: CATQWGQGTPEHF.

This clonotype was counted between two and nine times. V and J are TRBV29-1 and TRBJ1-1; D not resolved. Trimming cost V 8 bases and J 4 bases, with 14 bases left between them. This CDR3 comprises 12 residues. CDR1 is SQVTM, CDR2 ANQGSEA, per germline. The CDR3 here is CSTTGGFTEAFF. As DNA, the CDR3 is TGCAGCACTACTGGCGGGTTCACTGAAGCTTTCTTT.

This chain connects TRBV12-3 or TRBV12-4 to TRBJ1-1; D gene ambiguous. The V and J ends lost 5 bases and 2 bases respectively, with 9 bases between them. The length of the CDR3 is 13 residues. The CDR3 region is CASSVNINTEAFF. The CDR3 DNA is TGTGCCAGCAGTGTAAACATTAACACTGAAGCTTTCTTT.

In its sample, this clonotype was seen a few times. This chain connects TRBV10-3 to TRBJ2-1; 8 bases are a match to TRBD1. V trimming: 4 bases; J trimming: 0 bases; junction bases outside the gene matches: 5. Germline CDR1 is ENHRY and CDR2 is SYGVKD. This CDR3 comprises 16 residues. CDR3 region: CAISGDRSGSYNEQFF. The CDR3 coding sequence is TGTGCCATCAGTGGGGACAGGTCCGGCTCCTACAATGAGCAGTTCTTC.

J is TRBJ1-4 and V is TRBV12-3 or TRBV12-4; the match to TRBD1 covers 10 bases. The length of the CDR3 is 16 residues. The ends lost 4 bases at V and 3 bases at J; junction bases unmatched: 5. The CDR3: CASSSGQGGSNEKLFF. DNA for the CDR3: TGTGCCAGCAGTTCAGGACAGGGGGGATCTAATGAAAAACTGTTTTTT.

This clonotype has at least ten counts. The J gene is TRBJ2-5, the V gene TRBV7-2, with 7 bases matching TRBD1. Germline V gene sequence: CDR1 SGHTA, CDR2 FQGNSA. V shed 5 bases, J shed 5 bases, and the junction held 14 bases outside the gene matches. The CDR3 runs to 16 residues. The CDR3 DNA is TGTGCCAGCAGCCCGGCCTTAGACAGGGCGATGGAGACCCAGTACTTC. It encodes CASSPALDRAMETQYF.

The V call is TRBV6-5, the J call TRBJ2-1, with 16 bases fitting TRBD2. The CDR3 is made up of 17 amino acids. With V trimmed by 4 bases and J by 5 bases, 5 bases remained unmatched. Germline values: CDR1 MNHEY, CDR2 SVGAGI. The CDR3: CASSSGLAGGSHNEQFF. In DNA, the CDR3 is TGTGCCAGCAGTTCGGGACTAGCGGGAGGGTCCCACAATGAGCAGTTCTTC.

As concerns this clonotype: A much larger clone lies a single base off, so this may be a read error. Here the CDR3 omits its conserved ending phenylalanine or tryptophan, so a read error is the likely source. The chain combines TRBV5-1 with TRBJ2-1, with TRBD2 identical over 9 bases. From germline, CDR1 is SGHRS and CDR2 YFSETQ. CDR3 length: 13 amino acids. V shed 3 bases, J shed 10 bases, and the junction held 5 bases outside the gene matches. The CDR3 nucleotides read TGCGCCAGCAGCTACGGACTAGCGACAGAGCAGTTCTCC. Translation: CASSYGLATEQFS.

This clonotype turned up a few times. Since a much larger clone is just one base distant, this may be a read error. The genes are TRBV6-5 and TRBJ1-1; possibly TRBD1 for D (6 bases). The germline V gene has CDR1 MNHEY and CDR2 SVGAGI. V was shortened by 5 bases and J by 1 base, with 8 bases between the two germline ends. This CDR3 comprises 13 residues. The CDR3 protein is CASSKTGNTEAFF. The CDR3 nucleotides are TGTGCCAGCAGTAAGACAGGGAACACTGAAGCTTTCTTT.

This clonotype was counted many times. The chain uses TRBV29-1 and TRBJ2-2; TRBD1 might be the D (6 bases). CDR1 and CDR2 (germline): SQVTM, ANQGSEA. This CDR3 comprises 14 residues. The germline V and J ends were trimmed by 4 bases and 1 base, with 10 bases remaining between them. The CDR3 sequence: CSVVPDRNTGELFF. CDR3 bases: TGCAGCGTTGTACCGGACAGGAACACCGGGGAGCTGTTTTTT.

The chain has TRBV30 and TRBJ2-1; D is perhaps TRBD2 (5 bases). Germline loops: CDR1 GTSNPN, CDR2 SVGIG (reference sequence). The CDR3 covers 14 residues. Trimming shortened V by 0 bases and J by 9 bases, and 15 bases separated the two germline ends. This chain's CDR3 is CAWSVRGRTGEQFF. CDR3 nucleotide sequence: TGTGCCTGGAGTGTACGCGGGCGAACCGGTGAGCAGTTCTTC.

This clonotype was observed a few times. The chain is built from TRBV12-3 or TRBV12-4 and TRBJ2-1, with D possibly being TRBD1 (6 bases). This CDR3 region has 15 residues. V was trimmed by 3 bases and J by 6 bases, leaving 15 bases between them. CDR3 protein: CASSLGARGGNEQFF. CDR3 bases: TGTGCCAGCAGTTTGGGGGCTCGGGGTGGCAATGAGCAGTTCTTC.